This is a list of T cell receptor beta chains from one sample in a study of OX40 agonist ivuxolimab in advanced cancers. Sequencing used immunoSEQ multiplex PCR; TCRdb keeps in-frame clones, though not all of them. Found here are about 75,000 clones, 90% of them singletons; the top ten hold about 0.35%. The sample here was CD4+ or CD8+ T cells sorted from blood, taken in a trial of the OX40 agonist ivuxolimab. The receptors were gathered from an adult with an advanced solid tumor such as melanoma, head and neck, liver or kidney cancer. The CDR3 runs from the conserved cysteine through the conserved F or W. Fields, in order: V gene, J gene, CDR3 length, clone size, D gene, CDR3 DNA, CDR3 protein. The D gene is left open where the match is weak. Size values are once, few and many counts, or a class for expanded clones, and some rows have none.

v_call: TRBV30
j_call: TRBJ1-2
cdr3_length: 13
clone_size: .
d_call: .
cdr3_nt: TGTGCCTGGAGTCGGCCCGATAACTATGGCTACACCTTC
cdr3_aa: CAWSRPDNYGYTF

v_call: TRBV9
j_call: TRBJ1-4
cdr3_length: 13
clone_size: .
d_call: .
cdr3_nt: TGTGCCAGCAGCAAGGGCCGTGAAGAAAAACTGTTTTTT
cdr3_aa: CASSKGREEKLFF

v_call: TRBV7-2
j_call: TRBJ2-3
cdr3_length: 14
clone_size: .
d_call: TRBD2
cdr3_nt: TGTGCCAGCAGCTCGGGACTAGCGGCAGATACGCAGTATTTT
cdr3_aa: CASSSGLAADTQYF

v_call: TRBV11-1
j_call: TRBJ2-3
cdr3_length: 13
clone_size: .
d_call: .
cdr3_nt: TGTGCCAGCAGCTTAGCCGGCACAGATACGCAGTATTTT
cdr3_aa: CASSLAGTDTQYF

v_call: TRBV10-1
j_call: TRBJ1-1
cdr3_length: 16
clone_size: .
d_call: .
cdr3_nt: TGCGCCAGCAGTGAGTCGTCAAGAATCCAGAACACTGAAGCTTTCTTT
cdr3_aa: CASSESSRIQNTEAFF

v_call: TRBV6-1
j_call: TRBJ1-5
cdr3_length: 15
clone_size: .
d_call: TRBD1
cdr3_nt: TGTGCCAGCAGATTGGACAGGGTCGGTATTCAGCCCCAGCATTTT
cdr3_aa: CASRLDRVGIQPQHF

v_call: TRBV2
j_call: TRBJ1-5
cdr3_length: 13
clone_size: few
d_call: .
cdr3_nt: TGTGCCAGCAGTGATGATAGCAGTCAGCCCCAGCATTTT
cdr3_aa: CASSDDSSQPQHF

v_call: TRBV30
j_call: TRBJ1-6
cdr3_length: 15
clone_size: .
d_call: .
cdr3_nt: TGTGCCTGGAATCCGCAGGGAGGGGGAGGATCACCCCTCCACTTT
cdr3_aa: CAWNPQGGGGSPLHF

v_call: TRBV15
j_call: TRBJ2-3
cdr3_length: 18
clone_size: .
d_call: TRBD2
cdr3_nt: TGTGCCACCAGCAGAGATCCCAGTTCTAGCGGGACCACAGATACGCAGTATTTT
cdr3_aa: CATSRDPSSSGTTDTQYF

v_call: TRBV4-2
j_call: TRBJ2-7
cdr3_length: 14
clone_size: .
d_call: TRBD2
cdr3_nt: TGTGCCAGCAGCTCCGGACTAGCAACCTACGAGCAGTACTTC
cdr3_aa: CASSSGLATYEQYF

v_call: TRBV6-6
j_call: TRBJ2-7
cdr3_length: 12
clone_size: .
d_call: .
cdr3_nt: TGTGCCACGGGGCAGGGTGAAGGCGAGCAGTACTTC
cdr3_aa: CATGQGEGEQYF

v_call: TRBV19
j_call: TRBJ2-3
cdr3_length: 14
clone_size: .
d_call: TRBD1
cdr3_nt: TGTGCCAGTAGTACACAGGGGGCGGGAGATACGCAGTATTTT
cdr3_aa: CASSTQGAGDTQYF

v_call: TRBV7-6
j_call: TRBJ1-1
cdr3_length: 13
clone_size: .
d_call: .
cdr3_nt: TGTGCCAGCAGCTTAGGTCAGGGGACTGAAGCTTTCTTT
cdr3_aa: CASSLGQGTEAFF

v_call: TRBV19
j_call: TRBJ1-4
cdr3_length: 13
clone_size: .
d_call: TRBD1
cdr3_nt: TGTGCCGGGAAAGGACAGGGGAGTGAAAAACTGTTTTTT
cdr3_aa: CAGKGQGSEKLFF

v_call: TRBV28
j_call: TRBJ2-3
cdr3_length: 17
clone_size: .
d_call: .
cdr3_nt: TGTGCCAGCAGCCGCTACGGACTTTCCGGAAAGACAGATACGCAGTATTTT
cdr3_aa: CASSRYGLSGKTDTQYF

v_call: TRBV7-2
j_call: TRBJ1-2
cdr3_length: 15
clone_size: .
d_call: TRBD1
cdr3_nt: TGTGCCAGCAGCCCTCGACAGGGCGGGTCCTATGGCTACACCTTC
cdr3_aa: CASSPRQGGSYGYTF

v_call: TRBV18
j_call: TRBJ1-4
cdr3_length: 16
clone_size: once
d_call: .
cdr3_nt: TGTGCCAGCTCACCATTAGGTGGGCAGATGAATGAAAAACTGTTTTTT
cdr3_aa: CASSPLGGQMNEKLFF

v_call: TRBV25-1
j_call: TRBJ2-5
cdr3_length: 15
clone_size: .
d_call: TRBD2
cdr3_nt: TGTGCCAGCAGTGACGTGGGCGGGGGCCAAGAGACCCAGTACTTC
cdr3_aa: CASSDVGGGQETQYF

v_call: TRBV4-3
j_call: TRBJ1-2
cdr3_length: 15
clone_size: .
d_call: .
cdr3_nt: TGCGCCAGCAGCCCAGGACCGGCGACTAACTATGGCTACACCTTC
cdr3_aa: CASSPGPATNYGYTF

v_call: TRBV6-1
j_call: TRBJ2-6
cdr3_length: 15
clone_size: .
d_call: .
cdr3_nt: TGTGCCAGCACGGGACAACCCTCTGGGGCCAACGTCCTGACTTTC
cdr3_aa: CASTGQPSGANVLTF

v_call: TRBV27
j_call: TRBJ2-1
cdr3_length: 15
clone_size: .
d_call: TRBD1
cdr3_nt: TGTGCCAGCAGTGTAGACAGGGGGTTTTACAATGAGCAGTTCTTC
cdr3_aa: CASSVDRGFYNEQFF

v_call: TRBV4-1
j_call: TRBJ1-4
cdr3_length: 17
clone_size: .
d_call: TRBD1
cdr3_nt: TGCGCCAGCAGCCAAGAATGGGACAGGGCAACTAATGAAAAACTGTTTTTT
cdr3_aa: CASSQEWDRATNEKLFF

v_call: TRBV6-6
j_call: TRBJ2-1
cdr3_length: 14
clone_size: .
d_call: .
cdr3_nt: TGTGCCAGCAGGCCGGGACAAGCCTACAATGAGCAGTTCTTC
cdr3_aa: CASRPGQAYNEQFF

v_call: TRBV9
j_call: TRBJ2-7
cdr3_length: 16
clone_size: .
d_call: TRBD1
cdr3_nt: TGTGCCAGCAGCGCCGGTCTAGGGGGCCAATCCTACGAGCAGTACTTC
cdr3_aa: CASSAGLGGQSYEQYF

v_call: TRBV28
j_call: TRBJ2-7
cdr3_length: 14
clone_size: .
d_call: .
cdr3_nt: TGTGCCAGCATCCCTTTTGAGAGAGCGGACGAGCAGTACTTC
cdr3_aa: CASIPFERADEQYF

v_call: TRBV9
j_call: TRBJ2-1
cdr3_length: 16
clone_size: .
d_call: TRBD2
cdr3_nt: TGTGCCAGCAGCGCCAGCGTGACTAGCGGATACAATGAGCAGTTCTTC
cdr3_aa: CASSASVTSGYNEQFF

v_call: TRBV18
j_call: TRBJ1-1
cdr3_length: 17
clone_size: .
d_call: TRBD1
cdr3_nt: TGTGCCAGCTCGTATTACGGACAGGGCCAACGGAACACTGAAGCTTTCTTT
cdr3_aa: CASSYYGQGQRNTEAFF

v_call: TRBV18
j_call: TRBJ1-2
cdr3_length: 14
clone_size: .
d_call: TRBD1
cdr3_nt: TGTGCCAGCTCACCGGGACAGGGAGGCTATGGCTACACCTTC
cdr3_aa: CASSPGQGGYGYTF

v_call: TRBV2
j_call: TRBJ1-2
cdr3_length: 14
clone_size: .
d_call: TRBD1
cdr3_nt: TGTGCCAGCAGGGGGACAGGGACTAACTATGGCTACACCTTC
cdr3_aa: CASRGTGTNYGYTF

v_call: TRBV10-3
j_call: TRBJ2-7
cdr3_length: 14
clone_size: .
d_call: TRBD2
cdr3_nt: TGTGCCATCAAGGGCCTAGCGGGGTCCTACGAGCAGTACTTC
cdr3_aa: CAIKGLAGSYEQYF

v_call: TRBV28
j_call: TRBJ2-1
cdr3_length: 15
clone_size: .
d_call: .
cdr3_nt: TGTGCCAGCAGTTCAGGGGCTAGACGTTACAATGAGCAGTTCTTC
cdr3_aa: CASSSGARRYNEQFF

v_call: TRBV2
j_call: TRBJ1-1
cdr3_length: 14
clone_size: .
d_call: TRBD1
cdr3_nt: TGTGCCAGCAGAGAACAGGGGGCGAGCACTGAAGCTTTCTTT
cdr3_aa: CASREQGASTEAFF

v_call: TRBV19
j_call: TRBJ2-1
cdr3_length: 14
clone_size: .
d_call: .
cdr3_nt: TGTGCCAGTAGTATAGGTGCCGGTTACAATGAGCAGTTCTTC
cdr3_aa: CASSIGAGYNEQFF

v_call: TRBV18
j_call: TRBJ1-5
cdr3_length: 12
clone_size: .
d_call: .
cdr3_nt: TGTGCCAGCTCACCTCCGGGGCGGCCCCAGCATTTT
cdr3_aa: CASSPPGRPQHF

v_call: TRBV14
j_call: TRBJ2-6
cdr3_length: 18
clone_size: .
d_call: TRBD1
cdr3_nt: TGTGCCAGCAGCCATCTGACAGGGGGCGCTTCTGGGGCCAACGTCCTGACTTTC
cdr3_aa: CASSHLTGGASGANVLTF

v_call: TRBV29-1
j_call: TRBJ1-4
cdr3_length: 13
clone_size: .
d_call: .
cdr3_nt: TGCAGCGTTGAAACAATCGTTGGAGAAAAACTGTTTTTT
cdr3_aa: CSVETIVGEKLFF

v_call: TRBV19
j_call: TRBJ1-5
cdr3_length: 12
clone_size: few
d_call: .
cdr3_nt: TGTGCCAGTAGTTATAGCAATCAGCCCCAGCATTTT
cdr3_aa: CASSYSNQPQHF

v_call: TRBV19
j_call: TRBJ1-2
cdr3_length: 13
clone_size: .
d_call: .
cdr3_nt: TGTGCCAGTAGTAGGGAACGGGAGTCGGGCTACACCTTC
cdr3_aa: CASSRERESGYTF

v_call: TRBV7-8
j_call: TRBJ2-1
cdr3_length: 16
clone_size: .
d_call: .
cdr3_nt: TGTGCCAGCAGCTTAGTAGGGAGTATTACCTACAATGAGCAGTTCTTC
cdr3_aa: CASSLVGSITYNEQFF

v_call: TRBV15
j_call: TRBJ2-7
cdr3_length: 18
clone_size: .
d_call: .
cdr3_nt: TGTGCCACCAGCAGCCCTCCCGCCGGAGCCCCTCCCCCCTACGAGCAGTACTTC
cdr3_aa: CATSSPPAGAPPPYEQYF

v_call: TRBV6-1
j_call: TRBJ2-2
cdr3_length: 15
clone_size: .
d_call: .
cdr3_nt: TGTGCCACCAAAATGGTCGGGGGTCTCACCGGGGAGCTGTTTTTT
cdr3_aa: CATKMVGGLTGELFF

v_call: TRBV2
j_call: TRBJ2-5
cdr3_length: 12
clone_size: .
d_call: .
cdr3_nt: TGTGCCAGCAGTGACTCCGACGTGACCCAGTACTTC
cdr3_aa: CASSDSDVTQYF

v_call: TRBV10-3
j_call: TRBJ2-3
cdr3_length: 15
clone_size: .
d_call: TRBD1
cdr3_nt: TGTGCCATCAGTCTGACAGGGACCAGCACAGATACGCAGTATTTT
cdr3_aa: CAISLTGTSTDTQYF

v_call: TRBV6-1
j_call: TRBJ1-2
cdr3_length: 13
clone_size: .
d_call: .
cdr3_nt: TGTGCCAGCCTGCGGGACCCCCGGGAAGGCTACACCTTC
cdr3_aa: CASLRDPREGYTF

v_call: TRBV15
j_call: TRBJ2-1
cdr3_length: 14
clone_size: .
d_call: .
cdr3_nt: TGTGCCACCAGCAGGGGGGACACCTACAATGAGCAGTTCTTC
cdr3_aa: CATSRGDTYNEQFF

v_call: TRBV7-6
j_call: TRBJ1-1
cdr3_length: 13
clone_size: .
d_call: .
cdr3_nt: TGTGCCAGCAGTGGCCTTAAGAACACTGAAGCTTTCTTT
cdr3_aa: CASSGLKNTEAFF